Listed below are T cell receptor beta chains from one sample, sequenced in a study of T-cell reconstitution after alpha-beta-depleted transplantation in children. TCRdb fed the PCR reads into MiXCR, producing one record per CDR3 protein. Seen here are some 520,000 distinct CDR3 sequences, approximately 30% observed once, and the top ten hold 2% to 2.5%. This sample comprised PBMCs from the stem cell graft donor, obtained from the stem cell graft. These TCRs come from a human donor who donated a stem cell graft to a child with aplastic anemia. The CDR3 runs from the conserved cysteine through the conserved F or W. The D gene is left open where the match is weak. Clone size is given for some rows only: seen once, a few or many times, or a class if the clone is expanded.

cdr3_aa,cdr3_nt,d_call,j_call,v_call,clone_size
CASSYQGGELFF,TGTGCCAGCAGTTACCAAGGCGGGGAGCTGTTTTTT,.,TRBJ2-2,TRBV6-2/TRBV6-3,few
CATSDLGLAGTDTQYF,TGTGCCACCAGTGACCTGGGACTAGCGGGCACAGATACGCAGTATTTT,TRBD2,TRBJ2-3,TRBV24-1,few
CSVVFRQINDEQFF,TGCAGCGTTGTCTTCCGACAAATTAACGATGAGCAGTTCTTC,.,TRBJ2-1,TRBV29-1,few
CASSPTGQTNTGELFF,TGCGCCAGCAGCCCAACAGGCCAAACGAACACCGGGGAGCTGTTTTTT,.,TRBJ2-2,TRBV5-1,.
CACIPENTGELFF,TGTGCCTGTATCCCAGAGAACACCGGGGAGCTGTTTTTT,.,TRBJ2-2,TRBV30,.
CASSSNEPGGPGELFF,TGCGCCAGCAGCTCGAATGAACCGGGAGGGCCCGGGGAGCTGTTTTTT,TRBD2,TRBJ2-2,TRBV5-1,.
CASSLYSEAFF,TGTGCCAGCAGTTTGTACAGTGAAGCTTTCTTT,.,TRBJ1-1,TRBV12-3/TRBV12-4,.
CASSPGTVSTYEQYF,TGCGCCAGCAGCCCGGGGACAGTGAGCACCTACGAGCAGTACTTC,TRBD1,TRBJ2-7,TRBV5-1,.
CSVGGTSGSRDEQFF,TGCAGCGTTGGGGGGACTAGCGGGAGTAGGGATGAGCAGTTCTTC,TRBD2,TRBJ2-1,TRBV29-1,many
CASSRNRASGNTIYF,TGTGCCAGCAGCCGGAACAGGGCCTCTGGAAACACCATATATTTT,.,TRBJ1-3,TRBV6-5,.
CASSVVGRGQGQFF,TGTGCCAGCAGCGTAGTGGGAAGGGGTCAAGGGCAGTTCTTC,.,TRBJ2-1,TRBV9,.
CASSYSTGGSTDTQYF,TGTGCCAGCAGTTACTCAACGGGAGGGTCCACAGATACGCAGTATTTT,TRBD2,TRBJ2-3,TRBV6-5,few
CASSPPLYRGLRFF,TGTGCCAGCAGCCCTCCCCTATACAGGGGGCTTCGGTTCTTC,TRBD1,TRBJ2-1,TRBV27,few
CASSGPTSPSYNEQFF,TGTGCCAGCAGTGGCCCGACTAGCCCCTCCTACAATGAGCAGTTCTTC,TRBD2,TRBJ2-1,TRBV25-1,few
CSANDRLNTEAFF,TGCAGCGCCAATGACAGGCTGAACACTGAAGCTTTCTTT,.,TRBJ1-1,TRBV29-1,once
CAISEYGADRQKLFF,TGTGCCATCAGTGAGTATGGGGCCGATCGCCAAAAACTGTTTTTT,.,TRBJ1-4,TRBV10-3,few
CASSLTRGSEAFF,TGTGCCAGCAGTTTAACTAGGGGGTCAGAAGCTTTCTTT,.,TRBJ1-1,TRBV12-3/TRBV12-4,.
CASSPPMGTQYF,TGTGCCAGCAGTCCCCCGATGGGTACGCAGTATTTT,.,TRBJ2-3,TRBV28,once
CASSFTSTNNEQFF,TGCGCCAGCAGCTTTACCAGTACCAACAATGAGCAGTTCTTC,.,TRBJ2-1,TRBV5-1,few
CSVDGTGGIEQFF,TGCAGCGTTGATGGGACAGGGGGCATTGAGCAGTTCTTC,TRBD1,TRBJ2-1,TRBV29-1,few
CSAILYEQYF,TGCAGTGCTATACTGTACGAGCAGTACTTC,.,TRBJ2-7,TRBV20-1,many
CASSASGTGVNEQFF,TGCGCCAGCAGCGCATCCGGGACAGGGGTTAATGAGCAGTTCTTC,TRBD1,TRBJ2-1,TRBV5-1,few
CSARDLAGSMNTEAFF,TGCAGTGCTAGAGATTTGGCGGGAAGCATGAACACTGAAGCTTTCTTT,.,TRBJ1-1,TRBV20-1,.
CASSLNEYTEAFF,TGCGCCAGCAGCCTCAATGAATACACTGAAGCTTTCTTT,.,TRBJ1-1,TRBV5-1,.
CASGRQTNYGYTF,TGTGCCAGCGGGAGGCAGACTAACTATGGCTACACCTTC,.,TRBJ1-2,TRBV12-3/TRBV12-4,once
CASSTDRGYEQYF,TGTGCCAGCAGCACCGACAGGGGCTACGAGCAGTACTTC,TRBD1,TRBJ2-7,TRBV7-3,few
CASSQAARTQPQHF,TGTGCCAGCAGCCAAGCAGCCAGGACTCAGCCCCAGCATTTT,.,TRBJ1-5,TRBV3-1,few
CASSFGQGGDYGYTF,TGTGCCAGCAGCTTCGGACAGGGGGGGGACTATGGCTACACCTTC,TRBD1,TRBJ1-2,TRBV7-9,.
CASSYPGQIEAFF,TGTGCCAGCAGTTACCCGGGACAGATTGAAGCTTTCTTT,TRBD1,TRBJ1-1,TRBV6-5,.
CATSRDRWRSDEKLFF,TGTGCCACCAGCAGAGATCGGTGGCGCTCGGATGAAAAACTGTTTTTT,.,TRBJ1-4,TRBV15,.
CASSLRGSPAGELFF,TGTGCCAGCAGTTTAAGGGGCAGTCCCGCCGGGGAGCTGTTTTTT,.,TRBJ2-2,TRBV28,.
CASSLLGSNQPQHF,TGTGCCAGCAGCTTACTGGGTAGCAATCAGCCCCAGCATTTT,.,TRBJ1-5,TRBV12-3/TRBV12-4,many
CASSLEGADSYNEQFF,TGTGCCAGCAGCTTGGAAGGGGCGGACTCCTACAATGAGCAGTTCTTC,.,TRBJ2-1,TRBV5-5,.
CASSATSNQPQHF,TGTGCCAGCAGTGCGACAAGCAATCAGCCCCAGCATTTT,.,TRBJ1-5,TRBV6-1,.
CSARDPITYEQYF,TGCAGTGCTAGAGATCCTATAACCTACGAGCAGTACTTC,.,TRBJ2-7,TRBV20-1,few
CATSDPGTGQETQYF,TGTGCCACCAGTGATCCTGGGACAGGACAAGAGACCCAGTACTTC,TRBD1,TRBJ2-5,TRBV24-1,few
CASSVAAGTYNEQFF,TGTGCCAGCAGCGTTGCGGCCGGGACCTACAATGAGCAGTTCTTC,.,TRBJ2-1,TRBV7-3,.
CASSQDLVLAGGEETQYF,TGCGCCAGCAGCCAAGATCTCGTCCTAGCGGGAGGGGAAGAGACCCAGTACTTC,TRBD2,TRBJ2-5,TRBV4-3,.
CASSLAAGRETQYF,TGTGCCAGCAGCTTAGCCGCAGGGAGAGAGACCCAGTACTTC,.,TRBJ2-5,TRBV7-7,few
CSARSSMNEQFF,TGCAGTGCTAGGTCGAGCATGAATGAGCAGTTCTTC,.,TRBJ2-1,TRBV20-1,many
CASSWGPGTNEKLFF,TGCGCCAGCAGCTGGGGACCTGGGACTAATGAAAAACTGTTTTTT,.,TRBJ1-4,TRBV5-1,.
CASSFGQNYNEQFF,TGTGCCAGCAGCTTCGGACAGAACTACAATGAGCAGTTCTTC,.,TRBJ2-1,TRBV7-2,.
CASSSPGGEPQYF,TGTGCCAGCAGCTCCCCGGGAGGGGAGCCCCAGTACTTC,TRBD2,TRBJ2-5,TRBV27,.
CASSLSASGGDTQYF,TGCGCCAGCAGCTTATCGGCTAGCGGTGGCGATACGCAGTATTTT,TRBD2,TRBJ2-3,TRBV5-1,.
CASSYSPTGGGGYTF,TGTGCCAGCAGTTACAGCCCTACAGGCGGCGGAGGCTACACCTTC,.,TRBJ1-2,TRBV6-5,few